One and the same sample provided the 10 T cell receptor beta chains below, sequenced in a study of molecular identifiers for immune sequencing clone quantification. TCRdb re-analysed the PCR reads in MiXCR, keeping a single row per CDR3 protein. Here the sample spans some 100,000 distinct CDR3 sequences, 15% to 20% being singletons. The specimen sequenced was naive CD8+ T cells from blood, with Jurkat cell RNA spiked in. Subset meaning: FACS-sorted CD8+CD4-CCR7+CD45RA+ naive T cells. Receptors were obtained from a human donor in good health. Some libraries in this study had Jurkat cell RNA spiked in.

In this sample, this clonotype turned up many times. The chain is built from TRBV14 and TRBJ1-2; no clear D gene. CDR3 length: 12 residues. V was cut by 6 bases and J by 4 bases, with 9 bases left in between. Germline-derived CDR1 and CDR2 are SGHDN and FVKESK. The CDR3 coding sequence is TGTGCCAGCAGTGACGCGAGCTATGGCTACACCTTC. Its translation is CASSDASYGYTF.

This clonotype was seen ten or more times. J is TRBJ1-2 and V is TRBV7-9; D is perhaps TRBD1 (6 bases). From germline, CDR1 is SEHNR and CDR2 FQNEAQ (reference sequence). CDR3 length equals 14 residues. Between the trimmed V and J ends, which lost 5 bases and 8 bases, there was a span of 18 bases. The CDR3 loop is CASSLNGQSYGYTF. The CDR3 nucleotides read TGTGCCAGCAGCCTAAATGGACAGTCCTACGGCTACACCTTC.

This clonotype was counted a single time. A clone one base away is much larger, so this may be a read error. The chain recombines TRBV4-2 with TRBJ2-7; 7 nucleotides line up with TRBD1. Germline V lookup: CDR1 LGHNA, CDR2 YNFKEQ. The CDR3 sequence is 16 residues long. The CDR3 region is CASNQDLVTGSHEQYF. The CDR3 region has the DNA TGTGCCAGCAACCAAGATCTGGTGACAGGGTCCCACGAGCAGTACTTC.

This clonotype was counted between two and nine times. Possible read error: a much larger clone is one base away. The chain couples TRBV7-9 to TRBJ1-1, with 7 bases aligning to TRBD1. Germline-derived CDR1 and CDR2 are SEHNR and FQNEAQ (reference sequence). The junction had 19 bases not matched to a gene; V was cut back by 5 bases and J by 4 bases. The CDR3 loop spans 18 amino acids. The CDR3 protein is CASSRSSAGTEISTEAFF. CDR3 nucleotides: TGTGCCAGCAGCCGCAGCTCAGCCGGGACAGAGATTAGCACTGAAGCTTTCTTT.

This clonotype occurred a few times. The chain has TRBV20-1 and TRBJ2-7, with D possibly being TRBD2 (6 bases). The CDR3 contains 16 residues. V gave up 6 bases and J gave up 3 bases, with 24 bases separating them. Germline CDR1 reads DFQATT; CDR2 reads SNEGSKA (reference sequence). The CDR3 loop reads CSAFPQTSRSYYEQYF. The CDR3 nucleotides are TGCAGTGCCTTCCCCCAAACTAGCAGGTCCTACTACGAGCAGTACTTC.

This clonotype was recorded at least ten times. The J gene is TRBJ2-1, the V gene TRBV30; D not resolved. Looked up from germline, CDR1 is GTSNPN and CDR2 is SVGIG (reference sequence). This CDR3 contains 15 residues. Trimming took 0 bases from V and 5 from J, leaving 14 bases between them. CDR3 residues: CAWSVRWLRDNEQFF. The CDR3, as DNA: TGTGCCTGGAGTGTAAGGTGGCTGCGCGACAATGAGCAGTTCTTC.

In this sample, this clonotype turned up many times. J is TRBJ1-2 and V is TRBV29-1; 7 nucleotides align to TRBD1. Germline values: CDR1 SQVTM, CDR2 ANQGSEA. CDR3 length equals 12 residues. Trimming removed 0 bases from V and 8 bases from J; junction bases left unmatched: 3. The CDR3 is CSVEDGGGGYTF. The CDR3 DNA sequence: TGCAGCGTTGAAGATGGAGGGGGCGGCTACACCTTC.

In its sample, this clonotype was seen a few times. This chain uses TRBV4-2 with TRBJ2-1; D uncertain. This CDR3 spans 16 amino acids. The germline CDR1 and CDR2 sequences are LGHNA and YNFKEQ. The V end lost 0 bases, the J end lost 5 bases, and 14 bases lay between the germline ends. The CDR3 DNA sequence: TGTGCCAGCAGCCAAGAGACAATGGCAATGGACAATGAGCAGTTCTTC. This gives the protein CASSQETMAMDNEQFF.

Remarks on this clonotype: Given the absence of the conserved phenylalanine or tryptophan at the CDR3 end, a read error is likely. The chain is built from TRBV20-1 and TRBJ2-5; 9 bases are shared with TRBD2. The length of the CDR3 is 17 residues. The ends lost 4 bases at V and 7 bases at J; junction bases unmatched: 19. Germline CDR1 is DFQATT and CDR2 is SNEGSKA (reference sequence). CDR3 sequence: CSAKPAGPRGGRGTQYS. The CDR3 DNA is TGCAGTGCTAAGCCAGCAGGGCCGCGGGGGGGCCGTGGGACCCAGTACTCC.

This clonotype appeared many times. This sequence joins TRBV3-1 and TRBJ2-7; D may correspond to TRBD1 or TRBD2 (6 bases each). The V end lost 0 bases, the J end lost 2 bases, and 26 bases lay between the germline ends. Germline CDR1 LGHDT, CDR2 YNNKEL (reference sequence). The CDR3 runs to 20 residues. CDR3 nucleotide sequence: TGTGCCAGCAGCCAAGAAAGTATTGAGGTAGGGGGGCCGAATCCCTACGAGCAGTACTTC. Protein product: CASSQESIEVGGPNPYEQYF.